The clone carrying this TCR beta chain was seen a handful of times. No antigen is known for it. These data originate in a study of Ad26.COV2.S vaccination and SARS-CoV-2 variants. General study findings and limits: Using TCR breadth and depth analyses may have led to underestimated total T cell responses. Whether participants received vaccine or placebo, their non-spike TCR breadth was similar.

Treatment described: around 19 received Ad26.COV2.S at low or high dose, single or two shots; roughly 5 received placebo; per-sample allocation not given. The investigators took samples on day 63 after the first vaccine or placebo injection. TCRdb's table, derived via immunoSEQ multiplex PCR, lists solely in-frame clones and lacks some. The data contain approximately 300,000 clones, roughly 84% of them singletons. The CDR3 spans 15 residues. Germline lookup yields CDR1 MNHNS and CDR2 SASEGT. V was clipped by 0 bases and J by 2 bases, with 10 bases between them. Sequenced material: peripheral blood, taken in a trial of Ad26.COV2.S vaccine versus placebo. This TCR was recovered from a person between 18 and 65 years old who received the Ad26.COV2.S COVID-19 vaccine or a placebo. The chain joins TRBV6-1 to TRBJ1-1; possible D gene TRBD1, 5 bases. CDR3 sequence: CASSEARGVNTEAFF. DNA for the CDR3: TGTGCCAGCAGTGAAGCTCGGGGCGTCAACACTGAAGCTTTCTTT.